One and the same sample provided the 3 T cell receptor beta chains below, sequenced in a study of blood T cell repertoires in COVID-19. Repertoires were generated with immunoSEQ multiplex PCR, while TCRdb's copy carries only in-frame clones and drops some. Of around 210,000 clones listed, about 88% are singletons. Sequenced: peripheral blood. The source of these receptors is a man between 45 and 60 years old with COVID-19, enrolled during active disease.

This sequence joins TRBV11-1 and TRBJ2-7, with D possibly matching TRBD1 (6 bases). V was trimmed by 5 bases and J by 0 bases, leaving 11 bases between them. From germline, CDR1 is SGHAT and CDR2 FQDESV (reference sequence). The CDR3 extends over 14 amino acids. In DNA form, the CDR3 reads TGTGCCAGCAGCCTAACGGACAGCTCCTACGAGCAGTACTTC. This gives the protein CASSLTDSSYEQYF.

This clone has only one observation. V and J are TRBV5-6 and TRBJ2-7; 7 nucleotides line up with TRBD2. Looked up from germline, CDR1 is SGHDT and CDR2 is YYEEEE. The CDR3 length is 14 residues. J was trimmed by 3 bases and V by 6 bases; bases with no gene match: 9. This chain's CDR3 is CASNSAGRVYEQYF. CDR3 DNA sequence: TGTGCCAGCAACTCCGCGGGGAGGGTCTACGAGCAGTACTTC.

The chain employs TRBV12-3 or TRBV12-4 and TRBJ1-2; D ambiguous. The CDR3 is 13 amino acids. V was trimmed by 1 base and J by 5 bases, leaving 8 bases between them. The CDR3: CASSLVPQYGYTF. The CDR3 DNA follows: TGTGCCAGCAGTTTAGTCCCCCAGTATGGCTACACCTTC.